Presented here are 22 T cell receptor beta chains from one specimen sequenced in a study of T-cell reconstitution after alpha-beta-depleted transplantation in children. Molecular barcoding with unique molecular identifiers was used for the TCRbeta library. MiXCR was run by TCRdb on the PCR reads, yielding one entry per CDR3 protein. Of 500,000 to 650,000 distinct CDR3 sequences in the sample, 11% are singletons; the top ten hold 11% to 15%. The specimen was PBMCs, mostly from graft donor cells, collected 180 days after TCRalphabeta/CD19-depleted stem cell transplant. The receptors shown here come from a female patient between 2 and 15 years old who had a stem cell transplant for aplastic anemia, so the T cells may come from the graft donor.

The V and J genes are TRBV5-1 and TRBJ2-5, with 7 bases matching TRBD2. Germline V gene lookup returns CDR1 SGHRS and CDR2 YFSETQ. J gave up 2 bases and V 3 bases, and 4 bases lay outside the gene matches. The CDR3 runs to 14 residues. The CDR3 DNA sequence: TGCGCCAGCAGCTACAGCGGGATACAAGAGACCCAGTACTTC. Translating gives CASSYSGIQETQYF.

This clonotype was picked up a small number of times. The CDR3 here is CASSRSGLAIGEQYF. CDR3 coding DNA: TGTGCCAGCAGTAGATCGGGACTAGCGATCGGCGAGCAGTACTTC. The chain joins TRBV27 to TRBJ2-7, with 10 bases that match TRBD2. The V and J ends lost 5 bases and 6 bases, in that order; junction bases with no gene match: 10. Per the germline V gene, CDR1 is MNHEY and CDR2 is SMNVEV (reference sequence). This CDR3 is 15 amino acids long.

J is TRBJ1-2 and V is TRBV7-2, with D perhaps matching TRBD1 (5 bases). V was shortened by 5 bases and J by 8 bases, with 18 bases between the two germline ends. Germline V gives CDR1 SGHTA, CDR2 FQGNSA. The CDR3 is made up of 14 amino acids. DNA for the CDR3: TGTGCCAGCAGCCCCGCCGGACATGGAAGGGGCTACACCTTC. It encodes CASSPAGHGRGYTF.

The chain uses TRBV7-9 and TRBJ2-7; tentative D call: TRBD2 (5 bases). The CDR3 length is 12 residues. V lost 5 bases to trimming and J lost 6 bases, with 11 bases between them. The germline CDR1 and CDR2 sequences are SEHNR and FQNEAQ (reference sequence). The CDR3 here is CASSGPGSEQYV. The DNA of the CDR3 is TGTGCCAGCAGCGGTCCGGGGAGCGAGCAGTACGTC.

The V gene is TRBV7-2, the J gene TRBJ2-5, with D uncertain. Germline V gene data show CDR1 as SGHTA and CDR2 as FQGNSA. V lost 0 bases and J lost 4, with 18 bases in between. This CDR3 spans 17 amino acids. The CDR3 bases are TGTGCCAGCAGCTTAGCGCTCCTGATAGAATCTCCAGAGACCCAGTACTTC. It is translated as CASSLALLIESPETQYF.

This clonotype was detected many times. V and J are TRBV27 and TRBJ1-1; TRBD1 might be the D (5 bases). Between the trimmed V and J ends, which lost 3 bases and 0 bases, there was a span of 11 bases. Germline assignment: CDR1 MNHEY and CDR2 SMNVEV (reference sequence). The CDR3 length is 15 residues. The CDR3 loop is CASSFRDRLNTEAFF. The CDR3 bases are TGTGCCAGCAGTTTCCGCGACAGACTGAACACTGAAGCTTTCTTT.

A few counts support this clonotype. The rearrangement links TRBV4-3 to TRBJ1-4; TRBD1 matches at 9 bases. V was pared by 3 bases and J by 5 bases, with 4 bases of the junction left unmatched. CDR3 length: 15 residues. Germline V gene sequence: CDR1 LGHNA, CDR2 YSLEER. The CDR3 nucleotides are TGCGCCAGCAGCCACGGACAGGGGACCAATGAAAAACTGTTTTTT. Protein sequence: CASSHGQGTNEKLFF.

The chain combines TRBV5-1 with TRBJ2-5; 9 bases fit TRBD1. Germline V lookup: CDR1 SGHRS, CDR2 YFSETQ. J gave up 5 bases and V 3 bases, and 2 bases lay outside the gene matches. The CDR3 is 13 amino acids. The DNA for the CDR3 is TGCGCCAGCAGCTGGGACAGGGAGGAGACCCAGTACTTC. As protein: CASSWDREETQYF.

This chain uses TRBV11-3 with TRBJ2-1; the D gene is possibly TRBD1 (6 bases). This CDR3 has 12 amino acids. Trimming took off 5 bases at V and 9 bases at J, with 11 bases between the two ends. Germline-derived CDR1 and CDR2 are SGHNT and YENEEA. CDR3 protein: CASSATGIEQFF. CDR3 DNA: TGTGCCAGCAGCGCTACAGGGATTGAGCAGTTCTTC.

This clonotype was found a few times. The V gene is TRBV29-1, the J gene TRBJ2-5, with unresolved D. Between the trimmed V and J ends, which lost 6 bases and 2 bases, there was a span of 16 bases. There are 14 residues in the CDR3. Germline V gives CDR1 SQVTM, CDR2 ANQGSEA. The CDR3 sequence: CSVVDQATQETQYF. In DNA form, the CDR3 reads TGCAGCGTCGTTGACCAGGCTACACAAGAGACCCAGTACTTC.

Comments on this clonotype: This may arise from a read error, as a much more abundant clone is one base away. J is TRBJ2-2 and V is TRBV3-1, with D perhaps matching TRBD2 (5 bases). The CDR3 has 15 amino acids. The V end was cut by 6 bases, the J end by 7 bases, with 18 bases between. CDR1 LGHDT and CDR2 YNNKEL come from the germline V gene (reference sequence). The DNA for the CDR3 is TGTGCCAGCAGAAAAAGGCTAGCTAGGGTCGGGGAGCTGTTTTTT. Translated: CASRKRLARVGELFF.

In this sample, this clonotype turned up many times. This chain connects TRBV7-9 to TRBJ2-1; D is perhaps TRBD2 (5 bases). The CDR3 is made up of 16 amino acids. V was clipped by 5 bases and J by 0 bases, with 14 bases between them. Germline CDR1 is SEHNR and CDR2 is FQNEAQ (reference sequence). The CDR3 spells CASSPRAASSYNEQFF. As DNA, the CDR3 is TGTGCCAGCAGCCCGAGGGCGGCCAGCTCCTACAATGAGCAGTTCTTC.

This sequence joins TRBV12-3 or TRBV12-4 and TRBJ2-1; no clear D gene. Deletions cut 7 bases from V and 7 bases from J, with 17 bases between. The CDR3 sequence is 14 residues long. The CDR3 is CASTPSFLGNEQFF. Here the CDR3 DNA reads TGTGCCAGCACCCCCAGTTTTTTGGGTAATGAGCAGTTCTTC.

V and J are TRBV11-2 and TRBJ2-5, with 9 bases that match TRBD2. J lost 2 bases, V lost 2 bases, and 12 bases had no gene match. Germline V gene data show CDR1 as SGHAT and CDR2 as FQNNGV. The CDR3 runs to 18 residues. The CDR3 region is CASSLYGDSAGGQETQYF. Here the CDR3 DNA reads TGTGCCAGCAGCTTATACGGGGACTCAGCGGGAGGACAAGAGACCCAGTACTTC.

This clonotype was found many times. This chain joins TRBV28 and TRBJ2-7, with D hard to call. The CDR3 is 15 residues long. Trimming removed 1 base from V and 0 bases from J, with 10 bases in between. Germline CDR1 is MDHEN and CDR2 is SYDVKM. CDR3 residues: CASSLSLQSSYEQYV. The CDR3 coding sequence is TGTGCCAGCAGTTTATCCCTACAGAGCTCCTACGAGCAGTACGTC.

The genes are TRBV30 and TRBJ1-1, with 9 positions matching TRBD1. The CDR3 is 14 residues long. The V gene end was trimmed by 3 bases and the J gene end by 4 bases; junction bases not matched to a gene: 6. CDR1 and CDR2 (germline): GTSNPN, SVGIG (reference sequence). In nucleotides, the CDR3 is TGTGCCTGGAGGGGGACAGGGTTGAGCACTGAAGCTTTCTTT. It yields the protein CAWRGTGLSTEAFF.

V is TRBV4-3 and J is TRBJ2-1; tentative D call: TRBD1 (5 bases). The CDR3 has 16 residues. Trimming left V 4 bases short and J 0 bases short, with 13 bases between. Germline V gives CDR1 LGHNA, CDR2 YSLEER. CDR3 bases: TGCGCCAGCAGCCCCAACCCGCAGGGCTCCTACAATGAGCAGTTCTTC. Its protein product is CASSPNPQGSYNEQFF.

This clonotype has only a few counts. This chain connects TRBV5-1 to TRBJ2-5; D is uncertain. Trimming removed 4 bases at V and 5 bases at J, with 9 bases between. Germline CDR1 and CDR2: SGHRS and YFSETQ. The CDR3 is 12 amino acids. Here the CDR3 DNA reads TGCGCCAGCAGCATTGACTGGGAGACCCAGTACTTC. Amino acid sequence: CASSIDWETQYF.

This chain connects TRBV12-3 or TRBV12-4 to TRBJ2-1; D may correspond to TRBD1 or TRBD2 (5 bases each). This CDR3 is built from 15 residues. The germline V and J ends were trimmed by 6 bases and 5 bases, with 17 bases remaining between them. CDR3 DNA: TGTGCCAGCAGGCCTTCCGGGACCAAGGACAATGAGCAGTTCTTC. It encodes CASRPSGTKDNEQFF.

This clonotype was seen only a few times. J is TRBJ2-1 and V is TRBV10-2; 14 nucleotides line up with TRBD2. Germline lookup yields CDR1 WSHSY and CDR2 SAAADI. This CDR3 region has 15 residues. The J segment lost 9 bases and the V segment lost 4 bases, leaving 5 bases of the junction unmatched. CDR3 sequence (DNA): TGCGCCAGCAGTGGGGGACTAGCGGGAGTCAGTGAGCAGTTCTTC. Its translation: CASSGGLAGVSEQFF.

This clonotype appeared many times. The CDR3 spells CSAVLGTGITDTQYF. The CDR3 nucleotides are TGCAGTGCCGTCCTGGGGACAGGGATTACGGATACGCAGTATTTT. The V call is TRBV20-1, the J call TRBJ2-3; 9 positions agree with TRBD1. After removal of 6 bases from V and 6 bases from J, the junction contained 13 bases not matched to a gene. The length of the CDR3 is 15 residues. Germline V gene data show CDR1 as DFQATT and CDR2 as SNEGSKA (reference sequence).

The rearrangement links TRBV5-4 to TRBJ2-6; D not certain. Germline CDR1 is SGHNT and CDR2 is YYREEE (reference sequence). The V end was cut by 1 base, the J end by 1 base, with 18 bases between. CDR3 length: 19 amino acids. DNA for the CDR3: TGTGCCAGCAGCTTGAATCCGGTAATGTTAAGATCTGGGGCCAACGTCCTGACTTTC. This encodes CASSLNPVMLRSGANVLTF.